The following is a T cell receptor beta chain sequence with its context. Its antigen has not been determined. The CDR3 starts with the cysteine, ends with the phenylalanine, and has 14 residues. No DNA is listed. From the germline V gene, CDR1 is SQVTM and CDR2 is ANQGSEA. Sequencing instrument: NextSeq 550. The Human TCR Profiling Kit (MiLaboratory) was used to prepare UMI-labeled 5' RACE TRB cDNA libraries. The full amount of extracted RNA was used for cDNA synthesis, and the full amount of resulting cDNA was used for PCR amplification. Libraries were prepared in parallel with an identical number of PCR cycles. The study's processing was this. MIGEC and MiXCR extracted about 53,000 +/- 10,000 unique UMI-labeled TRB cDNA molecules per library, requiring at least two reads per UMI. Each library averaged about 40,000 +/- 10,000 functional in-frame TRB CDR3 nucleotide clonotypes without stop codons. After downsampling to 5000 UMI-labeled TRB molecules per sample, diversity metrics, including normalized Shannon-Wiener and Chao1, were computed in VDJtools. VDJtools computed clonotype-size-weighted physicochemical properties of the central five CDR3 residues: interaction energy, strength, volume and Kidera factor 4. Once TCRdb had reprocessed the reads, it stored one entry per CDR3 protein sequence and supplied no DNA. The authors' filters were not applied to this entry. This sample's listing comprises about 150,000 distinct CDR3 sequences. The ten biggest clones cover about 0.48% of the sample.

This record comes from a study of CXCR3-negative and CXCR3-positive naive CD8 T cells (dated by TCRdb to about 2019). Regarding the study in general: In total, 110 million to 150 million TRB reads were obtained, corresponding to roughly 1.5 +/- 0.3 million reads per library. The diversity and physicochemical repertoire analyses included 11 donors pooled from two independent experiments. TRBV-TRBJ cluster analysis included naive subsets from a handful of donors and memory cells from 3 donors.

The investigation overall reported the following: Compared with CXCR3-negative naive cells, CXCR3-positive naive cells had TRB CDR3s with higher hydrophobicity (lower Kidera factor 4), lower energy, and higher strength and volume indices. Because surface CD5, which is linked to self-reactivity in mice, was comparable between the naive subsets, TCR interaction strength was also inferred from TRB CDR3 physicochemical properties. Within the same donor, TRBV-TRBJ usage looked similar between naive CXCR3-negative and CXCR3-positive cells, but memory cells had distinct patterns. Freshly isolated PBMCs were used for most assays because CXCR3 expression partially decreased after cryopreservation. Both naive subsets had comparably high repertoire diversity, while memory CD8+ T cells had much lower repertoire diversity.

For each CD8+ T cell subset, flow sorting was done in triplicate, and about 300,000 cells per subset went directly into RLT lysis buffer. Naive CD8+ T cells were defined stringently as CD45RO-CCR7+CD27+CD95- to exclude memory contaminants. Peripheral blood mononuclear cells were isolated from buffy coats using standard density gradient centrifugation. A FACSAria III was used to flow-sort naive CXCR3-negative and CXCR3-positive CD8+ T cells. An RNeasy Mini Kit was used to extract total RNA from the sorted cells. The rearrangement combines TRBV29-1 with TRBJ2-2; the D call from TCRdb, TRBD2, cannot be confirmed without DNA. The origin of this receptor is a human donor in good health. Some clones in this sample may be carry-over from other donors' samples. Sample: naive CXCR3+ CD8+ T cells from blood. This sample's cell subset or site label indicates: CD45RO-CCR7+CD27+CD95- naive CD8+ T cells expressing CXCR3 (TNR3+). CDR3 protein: CSVERDEGTGELFF.